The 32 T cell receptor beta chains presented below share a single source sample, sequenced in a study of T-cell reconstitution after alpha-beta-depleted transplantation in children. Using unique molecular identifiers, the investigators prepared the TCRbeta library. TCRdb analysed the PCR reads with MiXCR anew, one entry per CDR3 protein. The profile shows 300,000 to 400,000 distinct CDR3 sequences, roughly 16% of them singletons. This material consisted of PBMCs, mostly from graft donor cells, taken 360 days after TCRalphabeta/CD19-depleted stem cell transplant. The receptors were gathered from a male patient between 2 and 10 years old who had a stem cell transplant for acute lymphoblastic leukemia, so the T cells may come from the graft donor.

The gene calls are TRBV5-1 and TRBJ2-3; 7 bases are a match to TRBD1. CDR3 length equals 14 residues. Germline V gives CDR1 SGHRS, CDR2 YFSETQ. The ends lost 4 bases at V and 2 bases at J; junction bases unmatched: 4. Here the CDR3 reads CASSEDRFTDTQYF. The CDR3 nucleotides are TGCGCCAGCAGCGAGGACAGGTTCACAGATACGCAGTATTTT.

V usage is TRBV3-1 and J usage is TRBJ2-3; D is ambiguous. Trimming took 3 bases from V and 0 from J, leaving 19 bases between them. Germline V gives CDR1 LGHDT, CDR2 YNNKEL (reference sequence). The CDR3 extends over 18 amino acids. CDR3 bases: TGTGCCAGCAGCCATCAAGGCGGCGGAGCACCTAGCACAGATACGCAGTATTTT. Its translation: CASSHQGGGAPSTDTQYF.

CDR3 sequence (DNA): TGTGCCAGCAGCTTGGCGCGGGAGCTGTTTTTT. It codes for CASSLARELFF. V and J are TRBV7-9 and TRBJ2-2, with D hard to call. The V gene lost 3 bases and the J gene lost 9 bases, with 5 bases spanning the gap. The CDR3 runs 11 residues. In germline, CDR1 is SEHNR, CDR2 FQNEAQ (reference sequence).

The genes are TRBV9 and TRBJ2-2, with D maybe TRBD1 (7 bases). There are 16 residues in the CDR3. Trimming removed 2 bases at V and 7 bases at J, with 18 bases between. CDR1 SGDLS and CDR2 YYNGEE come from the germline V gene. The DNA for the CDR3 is TGTGCCAGCAGCGTTCCACCGACAGGGAGGAGCGGGGAGCTGTTTTTT. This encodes CASSVPPTGRSGELFF. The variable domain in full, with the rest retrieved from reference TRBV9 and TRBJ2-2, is DSGVTQTPKHLITATGQRVTLRCSPRSGDLSVYWYQQSLDQGLQFLIQYYNGEERAKGNILERFSAQQFPDLHSELNLSSLELGDSALYFCASSVPPTGRSGELFFGEGSRLTVL.

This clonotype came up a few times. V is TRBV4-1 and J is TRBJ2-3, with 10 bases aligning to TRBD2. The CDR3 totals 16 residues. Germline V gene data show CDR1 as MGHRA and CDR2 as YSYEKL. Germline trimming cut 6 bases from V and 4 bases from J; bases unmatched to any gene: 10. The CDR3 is CASRQFLAGDSDTQYF. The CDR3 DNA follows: TGCGCCAGCAGGCAATTCCTAGCGGGAGACTCAGATACGCAGTATTTT.

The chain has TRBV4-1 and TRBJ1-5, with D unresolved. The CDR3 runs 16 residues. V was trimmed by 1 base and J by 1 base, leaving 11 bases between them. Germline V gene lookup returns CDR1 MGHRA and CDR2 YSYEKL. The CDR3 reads CASSQVGVLSNQPQHF. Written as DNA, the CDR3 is TGCGCCAGCAGCCAAGTTGGGGTGTTGAGCAATCAGCCCCAGCATTTT.

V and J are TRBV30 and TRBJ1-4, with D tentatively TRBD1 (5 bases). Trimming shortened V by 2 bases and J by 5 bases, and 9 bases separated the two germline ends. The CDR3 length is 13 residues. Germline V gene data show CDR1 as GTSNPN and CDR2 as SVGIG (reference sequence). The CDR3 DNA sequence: TGTGCCTGGAGTATCCGGGACAATGAAAAACTGTTTTTT. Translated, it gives CAWSIRDNEKLFF.

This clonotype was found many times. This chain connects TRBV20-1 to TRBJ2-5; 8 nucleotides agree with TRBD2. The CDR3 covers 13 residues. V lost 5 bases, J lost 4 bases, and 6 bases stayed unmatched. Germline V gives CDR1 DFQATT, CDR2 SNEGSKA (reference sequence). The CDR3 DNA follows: TGCAGTGCTCTTCGGGGGGGCGGAGAGACCCAGTACTTC. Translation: CSALRGGGETQYF.

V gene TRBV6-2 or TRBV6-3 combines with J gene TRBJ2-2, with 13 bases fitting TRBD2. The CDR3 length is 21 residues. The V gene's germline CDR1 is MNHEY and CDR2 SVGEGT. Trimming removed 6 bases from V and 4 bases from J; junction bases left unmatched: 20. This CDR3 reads CASSLRRTSGRDIKGTGELFF. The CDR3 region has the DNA TGTGCCAGCAGCCTTAGGAGAACTAGCGGGAGGGATATTAAGGGCACCGGGGAGCTGTTTTTT.

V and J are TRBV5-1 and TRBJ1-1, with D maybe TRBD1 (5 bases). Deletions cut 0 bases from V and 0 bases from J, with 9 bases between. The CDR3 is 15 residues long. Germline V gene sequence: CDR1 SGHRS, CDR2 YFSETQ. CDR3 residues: CASSLAGPLNTEAFF. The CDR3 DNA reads TGCGCCAGCAGCTTGGCAGGGCCATTGAACACTGAAGCTTTCTTT.

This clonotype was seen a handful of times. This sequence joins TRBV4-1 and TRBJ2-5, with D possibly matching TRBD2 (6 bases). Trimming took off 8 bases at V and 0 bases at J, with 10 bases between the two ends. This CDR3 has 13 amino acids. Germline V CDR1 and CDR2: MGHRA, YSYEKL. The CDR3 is CASGGTHQETQYF. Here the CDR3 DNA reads TGCGCCAGCGGCGGGACGCACCAAGAGACCCAGTACTTC.

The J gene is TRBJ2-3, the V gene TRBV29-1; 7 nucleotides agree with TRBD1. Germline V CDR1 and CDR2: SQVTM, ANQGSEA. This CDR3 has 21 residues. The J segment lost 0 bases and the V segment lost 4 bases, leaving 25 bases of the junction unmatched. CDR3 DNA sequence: TGCAGCGTTGGAGAACTTTACAGGGGCCTGTCCCATAAAACTAGCACAGATACGCAGTATTTT. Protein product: CSVGELYRGLSHKTSTDTQYF.

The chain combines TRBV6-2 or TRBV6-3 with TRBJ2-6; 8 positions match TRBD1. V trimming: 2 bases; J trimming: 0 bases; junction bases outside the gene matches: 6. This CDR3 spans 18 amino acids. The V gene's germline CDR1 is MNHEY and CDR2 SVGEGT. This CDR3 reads CASSYLGQGFSGANVLTF. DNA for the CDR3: TGTGCCAGCAGTTACCTTGGACAGGGATTCTCTGGGGCCAACGTCCTGACTTTC.

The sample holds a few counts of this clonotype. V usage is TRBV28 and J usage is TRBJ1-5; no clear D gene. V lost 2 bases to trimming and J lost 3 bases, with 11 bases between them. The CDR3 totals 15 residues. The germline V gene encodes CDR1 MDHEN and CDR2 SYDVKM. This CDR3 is CASSLVGRDNQPQHF. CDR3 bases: TGTGCCAGCAGTTTAGTGGGCAGAGACAATCAGCCCCAGCATTTT.

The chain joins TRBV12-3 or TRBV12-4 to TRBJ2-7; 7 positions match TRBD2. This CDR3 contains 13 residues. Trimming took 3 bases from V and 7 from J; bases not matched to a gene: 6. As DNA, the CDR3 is TGTGCCAGCAGTTTGGGGAGGGCCTTTGAGCAGTACTTC. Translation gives CASSLGRAFEQYF.

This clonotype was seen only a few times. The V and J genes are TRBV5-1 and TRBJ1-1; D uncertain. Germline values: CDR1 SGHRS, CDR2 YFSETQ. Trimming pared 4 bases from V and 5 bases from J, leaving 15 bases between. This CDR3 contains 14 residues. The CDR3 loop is CASSVGSRITEAFF. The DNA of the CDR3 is TGCGCCAGCAGCGTTGGTAGTAGGATTACTGAAGCTTTCTTT.

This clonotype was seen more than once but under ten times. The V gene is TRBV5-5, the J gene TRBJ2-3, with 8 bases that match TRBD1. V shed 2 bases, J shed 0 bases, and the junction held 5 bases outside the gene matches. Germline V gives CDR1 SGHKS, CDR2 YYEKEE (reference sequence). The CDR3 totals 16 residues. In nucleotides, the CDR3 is TGTGCCAGCAGCTTCCGGACAGGGACGAGCACAGATACGCAGTATTTT. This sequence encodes CASSFRTGTSTDTQYF.

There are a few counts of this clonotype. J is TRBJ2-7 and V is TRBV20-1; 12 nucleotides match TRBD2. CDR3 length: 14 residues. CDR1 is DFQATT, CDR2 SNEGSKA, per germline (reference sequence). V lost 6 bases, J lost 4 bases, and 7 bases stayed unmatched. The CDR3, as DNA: TGCAGTGCGGTTACTAGCGGGAGGACGTACGAGCAGTACTTC. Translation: CSAVTSGRTYEQYF.

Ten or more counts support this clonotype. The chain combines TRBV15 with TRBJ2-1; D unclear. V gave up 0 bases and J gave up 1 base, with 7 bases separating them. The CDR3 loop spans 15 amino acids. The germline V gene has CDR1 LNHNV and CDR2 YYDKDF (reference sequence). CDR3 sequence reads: CATSREKSSYNEQFF. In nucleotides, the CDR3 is TGTGCCACCAGCAGAGAGAAGTCTTCCTACAATGAGCAGTTCTTC.

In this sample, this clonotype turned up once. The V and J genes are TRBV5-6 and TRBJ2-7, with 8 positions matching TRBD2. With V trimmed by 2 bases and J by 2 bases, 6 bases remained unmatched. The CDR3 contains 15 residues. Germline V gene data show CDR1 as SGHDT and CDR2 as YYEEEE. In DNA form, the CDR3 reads TGTGCCAGCAGCTTTCGACTAGCGCCCACCTACGAGCAGTACTTC. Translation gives CASSFRLAPTYEQYF.

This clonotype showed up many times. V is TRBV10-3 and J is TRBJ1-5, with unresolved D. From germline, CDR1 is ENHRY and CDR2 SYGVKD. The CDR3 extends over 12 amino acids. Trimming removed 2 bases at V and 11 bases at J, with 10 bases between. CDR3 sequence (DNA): TGTGCCATCAGTGAGCCGGATCAAGCCCAGCATTTT. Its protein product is CAISEPDQAQHF.

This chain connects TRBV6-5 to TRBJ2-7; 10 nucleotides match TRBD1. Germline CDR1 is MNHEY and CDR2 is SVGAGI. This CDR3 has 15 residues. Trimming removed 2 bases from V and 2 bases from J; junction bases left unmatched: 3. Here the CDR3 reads CASSYGDRGPYEQYF. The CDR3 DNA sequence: TGTGCCAGCAGTTACGGTGACAGGGGGCCCTACGAGCAGTACTTC.

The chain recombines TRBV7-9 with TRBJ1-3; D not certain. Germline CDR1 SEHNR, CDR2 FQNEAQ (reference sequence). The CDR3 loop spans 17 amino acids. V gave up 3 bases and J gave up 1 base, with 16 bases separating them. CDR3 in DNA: TGTGCCAGCAGCTTTATACTCGGCACTCGGTCTGGAAACACCATATATTTT. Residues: CASSFILGTRSGNTIYF.

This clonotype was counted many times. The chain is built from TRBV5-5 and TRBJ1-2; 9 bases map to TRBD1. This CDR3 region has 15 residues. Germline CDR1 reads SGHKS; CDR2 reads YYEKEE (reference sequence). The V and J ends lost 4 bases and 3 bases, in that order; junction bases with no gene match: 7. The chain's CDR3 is CASSPMGQGYYGYTF. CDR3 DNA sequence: TGTGCCAGCAGCCCAATGGGACAGGGCTACTATGGCTACACCTTC.

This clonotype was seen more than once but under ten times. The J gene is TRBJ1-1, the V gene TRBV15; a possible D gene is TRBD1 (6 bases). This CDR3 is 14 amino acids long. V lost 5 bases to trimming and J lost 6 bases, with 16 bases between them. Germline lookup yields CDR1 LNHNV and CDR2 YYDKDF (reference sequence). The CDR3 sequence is CATSPDSLTAEAFF. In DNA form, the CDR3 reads TGTGCCACCAGCCCGGACAGTTTGACAGCTGAAGCTTTCTTT.

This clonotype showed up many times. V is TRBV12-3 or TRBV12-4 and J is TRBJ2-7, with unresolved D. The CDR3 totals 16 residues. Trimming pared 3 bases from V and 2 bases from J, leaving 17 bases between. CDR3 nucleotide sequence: TGTGCCAGCAGTTTCTCCCTCCTGCGGTATCCCTACGAGCAGTACTTC. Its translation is CASSFSLLRYPYEQYF.

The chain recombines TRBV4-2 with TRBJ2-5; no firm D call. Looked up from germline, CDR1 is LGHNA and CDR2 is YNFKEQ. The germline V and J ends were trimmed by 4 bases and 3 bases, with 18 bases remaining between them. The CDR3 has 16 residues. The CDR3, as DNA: TGTGCCAGCAGCCCCGGGCTCCTCCCGTGGGAAGAGACCCAGTACTTC. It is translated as CASSPGLLPWEETQYF.

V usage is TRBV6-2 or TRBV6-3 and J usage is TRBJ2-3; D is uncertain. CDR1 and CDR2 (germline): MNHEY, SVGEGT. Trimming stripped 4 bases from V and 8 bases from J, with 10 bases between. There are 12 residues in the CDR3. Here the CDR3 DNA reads TGTGCCAGCAGTTGGACGGTCGGTACGCAGTATTTT. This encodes CASSWTVGTQYF.

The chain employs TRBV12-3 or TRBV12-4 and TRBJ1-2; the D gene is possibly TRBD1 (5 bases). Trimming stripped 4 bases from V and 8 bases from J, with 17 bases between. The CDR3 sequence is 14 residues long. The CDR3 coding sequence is TGTGCCAGCAGTTCTCTTGGGGGAGCTAGGGGCTACACCTTC. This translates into CASSSLGGARGYTF.

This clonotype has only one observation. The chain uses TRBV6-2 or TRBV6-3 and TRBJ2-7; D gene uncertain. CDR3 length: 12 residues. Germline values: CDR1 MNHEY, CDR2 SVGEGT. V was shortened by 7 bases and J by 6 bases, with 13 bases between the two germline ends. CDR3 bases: TGTGCCAGCACGCAGTCCGCCCGCGAGCAGTACTTC. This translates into CASTQSAREQYF.

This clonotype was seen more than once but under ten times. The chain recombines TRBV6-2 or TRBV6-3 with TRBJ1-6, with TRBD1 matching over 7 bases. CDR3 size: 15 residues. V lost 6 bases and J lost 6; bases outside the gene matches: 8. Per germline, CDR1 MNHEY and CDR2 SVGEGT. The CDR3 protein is CASSLLDRVNSPLHF. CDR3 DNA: TGTGCCAGCAGCCTCCTCGACAGGGTTAATTCACCCCTCCACTTT.

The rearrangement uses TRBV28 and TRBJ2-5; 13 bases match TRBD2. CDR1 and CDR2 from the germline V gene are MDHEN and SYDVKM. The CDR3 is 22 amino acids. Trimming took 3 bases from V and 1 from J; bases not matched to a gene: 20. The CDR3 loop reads CASSFGWRIGLAGVGVQETQYF. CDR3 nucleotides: TGTGCCAGCAGTTTTGGTTGGCGTATTGGACTAGCGGGAGTGGGGGTCCAAGAGACCCAGTACTTC.